This entry lists 10 T cell receptor beta chains sequenced from one sample in a study of post-analysis software for immune sequencing data. Study findings and constraints: Controls had lower frequencies than patients of four or five TRBV segments, which included TRBV5-6, TRBV5-1 and TRBV20-1.

These TCRs' antigens remain unknown. Researchers reported that TCR beta cDNA libraries carried unique molecular identifiers. TCRdb used MiXCR to reprocess the PCR reads, holding one entry per CDR3 protein. The table has some 800,000 distinct CDR3 sequences, around 46% seen once; the top ten hold 4.9%. Material: blood. The receptors stem from a girl under 18 with multiple sclerosis.

The table lists this clonotype with a few counts. The chain is built from TRBV7-2 and TRBJ2-3, with 8 bases lining up with TRBD2. Germline-derived CDR1 and CDR2 are SGHTA and FQGNSA. CDR3 size: 13 residues. The trim removed 6 bases at V and 6 bases at J, leaving 5 bases unmatched. The CDR3 sequence: CASRGGRPDTQYF. The CDR3 nucleotides are TGTGCCAGCAGGGGCGGGAGGCCGGATACGCAGTATTTT.

This clonotype was counted between two and nine times. The V gene is TRBV25-1, the J gene TRBJ2-7; D possibly corresponds to TRBD2 (6 bases). Deletions cut 5 bases from V and 5 bases from J, with 16 bases between. CDR3 size: 14 residues. CDR1 is MGHDK, CDR2 SYGVNS, per germline. For the CDR3, the DNA is TGTGCCAGCAGTCCCCGGGAGCAGGGCCACGAGCAGTACTTC. The encoded protein is CASSPREQGHEQYF.

This chain uses TRBV20-1 with TRBJ2-7; the D gene is possibly TRBD2 (5 bases). The CDR3 spans 14 residues. V shed 1 base and J shed 0 bases, with 10 bases lying between them. CDR1 DFQATT and CDR2 SNEGSKA come from the germline V gene (reference sequence). The CDR3 loop is CSARGTYSSYEQYF. For the CDR3, the DNA is TGCAGTGCTAGAGGGACTTATAGCTCCTACGAGCAGTACTTC.

V gene TRBV29-1 combines with J gene TRBJ1-1; the D gene is possibly TRBD1 (5 bases). Trimming took off 6 bases at V and 1 base at J, with 15 bases between the two ends. Per the germline V gene, CDR1 is SQVTM and CDR2 is ANQGSEA. The CDR3 covers 14 residues. The CDR3 loop is CSVRTGGKNTEAFF. Written as DNA, the CDR3 is TGCAGCGTCCGAACGGGGGGGAAGAACACTGAAGCTTTCTTT.

The J gene is TRBJ2-4, the V gene TRBV20-1, with 7 bases aligning to TRBD2. The closer fit of TRBJ2-7 to the DNA end suggests the J call may be wrong. Germline assignment: CDR1 DFQATT and CDR2 SNEGSKA (reference sequence). The CDR3 has 17 amino acids. The CDR3 bases are TGCAGTGCTAGAGATTTAAGGGAGAGCGGGAACTACTACGAGCAGTACTTC. This translates into CSARDLRESGNYYEQYF.

The table lists this clonotype with a count of one. This rearrangement joins TRBV4-3 to TRBJ2-7; TRBD2 might be the D (6 bases). CDR3 length: 18 amino acids. Per the germline V gene, CDR1 is LGHNA and CDR2 is YSLEER. V gave up 0 bases and J gave up 0 bases, with 18 bases separating them. The CDR3 loop is CASSQDLDSGGSSYEQYF. Written as DNA, the CDR3 is TGCGCCAGCAGCCAAGATCTGGATAGCGGAGGGAGCTCCTACGAGCAGTACTTC.

For the CDR3, the DNA is TGTGCCAGCAGTACGGACGCGAGCTCCTACGAGCAGTACTTC. It codes for CASSTDASSYEQYF. J is TRBJ2-7 and V is TRBV12-3 or TRBV12-4; D unresolved. V gave up 5 bases and J gave up 0 bases, with 11 bases separating them. The CDR3 has 14 amino acids.

The V gene is TRBV28, the J gene TRBJ2-1; 9 bases are shared with TRBD2. The length of the CDR3 is 17 residues. J lost 0 bases, V lost 3 bases, and 6 bases had no gene match. Germline lookup yields CDR1 MDHEN and CDR2 SYDVKM. The DNA of the CDR3 is TGTGCCAGCAGTTTTGGTCCAGCGGGAGGCTCCTACAATGAGCAGTTCTTC. This sequence encodes CASSFGPAGGSYNEQFF.

The chain employs TRBV29-1 and TRBJ2-5; D perhaps matches TRBD1 (5 bases). Germline-derived CDR1 and CDR2 are SQVTM and ANQGSEA. With 5 bases removed from V and 2 bases from J, the gap between germline ends came to 18 bases. CDR3 length: 15 amino acids. The DNA for the CDR3 is TGCAGCGTTAACTTCATTCCCAGGGTTCAAGAGACCCAGTACTTC. Amino acids: CSVNFIPRVQETQYF.

This clonotype has at least ten counts. The J gene is TRBJ2-5, the V gene TRBV7-8; 7 bases agree with TRBD2. V lost 5 bases to trimming and J lost 2 bases; unmatched junction nucleotides: 17. CDR3 length equals 18 residues. Germline assignment: CDR1 SGHVS and CDR2 FQNEAQ. CDR3 sequence: CASSERTGGSPAQETQYF. The CDR3 DNA follows: TGTGCCAGCAGCGAGAGGACGGGAGGATCACCCGCACAAGAGACCCAGTACTTC.